A selection of T cell receptor beta chains follows, all from one sample in a study of neoadjuvant anti-PD-1 for oral cavity cancer. Sequenced by immunoSEQ multiplex PCR; TCRdb stores in-frame clones only, minus some. Among more than 12,000 clones, about two thirds were seen once, and the ten largest hold 2.2%. The sequencing here drew on PBMCs, taken before nivolumab (anti-PD-1) treatment. All receptors derive from a person between 40 and 80 years old with oral cavity squamous cell carcinoma. Both conserved end residues are part of each CDR3. The D gene is left open where the match is weak. The size entry is marked missing in some rows and otherwise reads once, few, many or a size class.

j_call,v_call,d_call,clone_size,cdr3_nt,cdr3_aa
TRBJ2-7,TRBV10-3,.,.,TGTGCCATCAGTGAGTCGACCAGGGTCAACGAGCAGTACTTC,CAISESTRVNEQYF
TRBJ2-1,TRBV5-4,TRBD2,.,TGTGCCAGGAGCTTTGCGGGAGGGAAAGACAATGAGCAGTTCTTC,CARSFAGGKDNEQFF
TRBJ1-2,TRBV5-5,TRBD1,.,TGTGCCAGCAGCTTGGGAGTAGGGACAGCGTTCTATGGCTACACCTTC,CASSLGVGTAFYGYTF
TRBJ2-1,TRBV6-6,TRBD2,.,TGTGCCAGCAGTTCTACTAGCGGGAGGGCCTTGAATGAGCAGTTCTTC,CASSSTSGRALNEQFF
TRBJ2-1,TRBV18,TRBD2,few,TGTGCCAGCTCATCGAGGCTAGCGGGGGGCACTTACAATGAGCAGTTCTTC,CASSSRLAGGTYNEQFF
TRBJ1-6,TRBV25-1,.,.,TGTGCCAGCAGTGAATATGTGGGATCACCCCTCCACTTT,CASSEYVGSPLHF
TRBJ2-4,TRBV6-1,TRBD1,.,TGTGCCAGCAGTGCGACAGGGGGAGGTCGAAACATTCAGTACTTC,CASSATGGGRNIQYF
TRBJ1-2,TRBV7-9,TRBD1,few,TGTGCCACCGAAACAGGGGGCAACTATGGCTACACCTTC,CATETGGNYGYTF
TRBJ2-2,TRBV5-1,.,few,TGCGCCAGCAGCGTCCCCCGGACAGATGCGAACACCGGGGAGCTGTTTTTT,CASSVPRTDANTGELFF
TRBJ2-7,TRBV19,.,.,TGTGCCAGTTCCTCCCGGGGTTTATCCTACGAGCAGTACTTC,CASSSRGLSYEQYF
TRBJ2-6,TRBV11-3,TRBD1,.,TGTGCCAGCAGCTTAAGGGGGCCTGGGGCCAACGTCCTGACTTTC,CASSLRGPGANVLTF
TRBJ2-7,TRBV7-9,TRBD1,few,TGTGCCAGCAGCCCACGGACAGGGTATTCCTACGAGCAGTACTTC,CASSPRTGYSYEQYF
TRBJ2-2,TRBV7-2,.,.,TGTGCCAGCAGCCTCGGACGGGGAAACACCGGGGAGCTGTTTTTT,CASSLGRGNTGELFF
TRBJ1-5,TRBV2,.,.,TGTGCCAGCAGAGGAGGGGGTTCCGGTTACAATCAGCCCCAGCATTTT,CASRGGGSGYNQPQHF
TRBJ2-1,TRBV19,TRBD2,few,TGTGCCAGTAGTCCCCGGACTAGCGGGAGGGCGTACAATGAGCAGTTCTTC,CASSPRTSGRAYNEQFF
TRBJ2-1,TRBV6-6,.,.,TGTGCCAGCAGTTACTCGGTTGAGCAGTTCTTC,CASSYSVEQFF
TRBJ2-7,TRBV5-1,TRBD2,few,TGCGCCAGCAGCTTGGGCTGGTCGGGAGGCTACGAGCAGTACTTC,CASSLGWSGGYEQYF
TRBJ2-3,TRBV7-2,TRBD2,.,TGTGCCAGCAGTCGGGGGGACCACACAGATACGCAGTATTTT,CASSRGDHTDTQYF
TRBJ2-7,TRBV6-4,TRBD2,few,TGTGCCAGCAGTGTTACAGCGGGAGGTCGCGAGCAGTACTTC,CASSVTAGGREQYF
TRBJ1-4,TRBV6-1,TRBD1,.,TGTGCCAGCAGTCAGGGACAGATACTGTTTTTT,CASSQGQILFF
TRBJ1-4,TRBV27,TRBD1,.,TGTGCCAGCAGTCTCCGACAGGGTCGGAAACTGTTTTTT,CASSLRQGRKLFF
TRBJ2-1,TRBV7-3,.,few,TGTGCCAGCAGCTCTCCCCCCAGACTAGAGCAGTTCTTC,CASSSPPRLEQFF
TRBJ2-3,TRBV29-1,TRBD2,.,TGCAGCGTTGGGGCTAGCGGGCTCGATACGCAGTATTTT,CSVGASGLDTQYF
TRBJ1-2,TRBV5-1,.,.,TGCGCCAGCAGCTTGGCCGGAGAGGCGTCCTATGGCTACACCTTC,CASSLAGEASYGYTF
TRBJ2-3,TRBV7-6,.,.,TGTGCCAGCAGCTCCTACTCGGATACGCAGTATTTT,CASSSYSDTQYF
TRBJ2-7,TRBV11-2,TRBD1,.,TGTGCCAGCAGCTTCGTCGCTGGACAGGGGTACGAGCAGTACTTC,CASSFVAGQGYEQYF
TRBJ1-2,TRBV10-1,TRBD1,.,TGCGCCAGCAGTGAGGGGACAGGGGAGGCCTATGGCTACACCTTC,CASSEGTGEAYGYTF
TRBJ2-4,TRBV5-1,.,few,TGCGCCAGCAGCTTGGAGGGGGAGGGGCAGTACTTC,CASSLEGEGQYF
TRBJ2-3,TRBV5-1,TRBD2,.,TGCGCCAGCAGCTTGGTCCAGCGGGGGGGCGGTACAGATACGCAGTATTTT,CASSLVQRGGGTDTQYF
TRBJ2-5,TRBV27,.,.,TGTGCCAGCAGTTACCAAGAGACCCAGTACTTC,CASSYQETQYF
TRBJ1-5,TRBV18,.,few,TGTGCCAGCTCACCATCGACAGGAGCCCCTAATCAGCCCCAGCATTTT,CASSPSTGAPNQPQHF
TRBJ1-1,TRBV10-1,.,few,TGCGCCAGCGGGGAGCGGGGTACTGAAGCTTTCTTT,CASGERGTEAFF
TRBJ2-7,TRBV20-1,.,.,TGCAGTGCGCCCTTCTCCCATGGGGAGTACTTC,CSAPFSHGEYF
TRBJ1-1,TRBV6-6,.,.,TGTGCCAGCAGTTACTCGAACAGTAAAAATACTGAAGCTTTCTTT,CASSYSNSKNTEAFF
TRBJ1-6,TRBV10-1,.,.,TGCGCCAGCAGTGCAGGGGTTAATTCACCCCTCCACTTT,CASSAGVNSPLHF
TRBJ1-2,TRBV2,.,.,TGTGCCAGCAGTGAAGCGCTCTTGACTAACTATGGCTACACCTTC,CASSEALLTNYGYTF
TRBJ2-3,TRBV25-1,.,.,TGTGCCAGCAGTCGGGTCGGGAGCACAGATACGCAGTATTTT,CASSRVGSTDTQYF
TRBJ2-5,TRBV21-1,.,.,TGTGCCAGCAGCAAAGGGGAGCGGGGGGCCAGGGAGACCCAGTACTTC,CASSKGERGARETQYF
TRBJ1-4,TRBV18,.,few,TGTGCCAGCTCACGTTTGCCCGAGGGAGGGGACGAAAAACTGTTTTTT,CASSRLPEGGDEKLFF
TRBJ2-2,TRBV19,TRBD1,few,TGTGCCAGTAGCATGACAGGGGGATGGACCGGGGAGCTGTTTTTT,CASSMTGGWTGELFF
TRBJ1-1,TRBV5-1,.,.,TGCGCCAGCAGCCCTACAGGCCGACACCGGGTCGCAATGAACACTGAAGCTTTCTTT,CASSPTGRHRVAMNTEAFF
TRBJ2-3,TRBV6-6,TRBD1,.,TGTGCCAGCAGTCTCGGGACAGGCACGCGCACAGATACGCAGTATTTT,CASSLGTGTRTDTQYF
TRBJ1-1,TRBV4-1,TRBD1,.,TGCGCCAGCAGCCAAGGACAGGGGGCCCAATCGAACACTGAAGCTTTCTTT,CASSQGQGAQSNTEAFF
TRBJ2-3,TRBV5-4,.,.,TGTGCCAGCAGCATGGGTGGGAGGGGGAGCACAGATACGCAGTATTTT,CASSMGGRGSTDTQYF
TRBJ2-6,TRBV29-1,.,.,TGCAGCGTTGATTCCCTGACGGATTCTGGGGCCAACGTCCTGACTTTC,CSVDSLTDSGANVLTF
TRBJ1-2,TRBV29-1,.,.,TGCAGCGTCCAAGGTCGAGGAGCAGGGAACTATGGCTACACCTTC,CSVQGRGAGNYGYTF
TRBJ1-1,TRBV29-1,TRBD1,few,TGCAGCGCAGGATCAGGCAGGGGGGGCTTTGAAGCTTTCTTT,CSAGSGRGGFEAFF
TRBJ2-3,TRBV5-1,.,.,TGCGCCAGCAGCGCCTTAAGCGGGGATACGCAGTATTTT,CASSALSGDTQYF
TRBJ1-1,TRBV5-1,.,.,TGCGCCAGCAGCCCGGGACCGAACTCTATGAACACTGAAGCTTTCTTT,CASSPGPNSMNTEAFF
TRBJ2-4,TRBV7-2,.,.,TGTGCCAGCAGCCCCCCCGGGACGGAAAACATTCAGTACTTC,CASSPPGTENIQYF
TRBJ1-1,TRBV6-4,.,once,TGTGCCAGCAGTGAACACGCGACACAGGGCGCTGAAGCTTTCTTT,CASSEHATQGAEAFF
TRBJ1-3,TRBV20-1,.,.,TGCAGTGCTCATTCTGGAAACACCATATATTTT,CSAHSGNTIYF
TRBJ2-7,TRBV27,TRBD2,.,TGTGCCAGCAGTCCACAACTTAGCGGGAATGCCGAGCAGTACTTC,CASSPQLSGNAEQYF